This T cell receptor beta chain was documented in a study of post-analysis software for immune sequencing data. Overall study: Disease trajectories encompassed relapsing-remitting, secondary progressive and progressive-relapsing multiple sclerosis.

In regard to this clonotype: Its specificity is not known.

TCR beta cDNA libraries had unique molecular identifiers. TCRdb reprocessed the PCR reads with MiXCR, giving one entry per CDR3 protein. This table has hundreds of thousands of distinct CDR3 sequences, approximately 30% appearing once. There are 16 residues in the CDR3. V lost 5 bases and J lost 4; bases outside the gene matches: 9. Germline V gene lookup returns CDR1 SGHTA and CDR2 FQGNSA. Study-wide findings and caveats: By F measure, samples from a shared preparation batch strongly co-clustered. There was significantly lower normalized Chao1 diversity in multiple sclerosis patients than in controls. Patients used about 5 TRBV segments, including TRBV5-6, TRBV5-1 and TRBV20-1, more often than controls.

The sample was blood. This receptor was taken from a girl aged 5 to 17 with multiple sclerosis. The V gene is TRBV7-2, the J gene TRBJ2-1; 9 bases line up with TRBD2. As DNA, the CDR3 is TGTGCCAGCAGCCCCTCGAGCGGGGGGCAATACAATGAGCAGTTCTTC. Translating it yields CASSPSSGGQYNEQFF.